A single sample is the source of the 18 T cell receptor beta chains below, sequenced in a study of technical replicates of blood from a handful of donors. TCRdb's copy holds only in-frame clones and misses some; the assay was immunoSEQ multiplex PCR. The table has just over 15,000 clones, approximately 84% seen once. Sequencing used PBMCs. Receptors were obtained from a human donor in good health.

The rearrangement joins TRBV6-1 to TRBJ2-3; D is perhaps TRBD1 (7 bases). The V end was cut by 8 bases, the J end by 2 bases, with 14 bases between. The CDR3 contains 14 residues. Germline values: CDR1 MNHNS, CDR2 SASEGT. CDR3 coding DNA: TGTGCCAGCGTGGCAGGGGGGAACACAGATACGCAGTATTTT. It encodes CASVAGGNTDTQYF.

The V gene is TRBV28, the J gene TRBJ1-1, with 9 positions matching TRBD1. Germline V gives CDR1 MDHEN, CDR2 SYDVKM. After removal of 3 bases from V and 0 bases from J, the junction contained 8 bases not matched to a gene. The CDR3 extends over 17 amino acids. The CDR3: CASSFTGGYSMNTEAFF. The CDR3 DNA is TGTGCCAGCAGTTTTACAGGGGGCTACTCAATGAACACTGAAGCTTTCTTT.

This clone was counted once. The V gene is TRBV5-1, the J gene TRBJ2-7; no clear D gene. This CDR3 comprises 14 residues. Germline CDR1 reads SGHRS; CDR2 reads YFSETQ. Trimming took 5 bases from V and 5 from J, leaving 17 bases between them. CDR3 protein: CASRATLASNEQYF. CDR3 DNA sequence: TGCGCCAGCAGAGCTACTTTAGCTTCCAACGAGCAGTACTTC.

This clone was observed once. The V gene is TRBV10-2, the J gene TRBJ2-2; D gene ambiguous. Germline V gene lookup returns CDR1 WSHSY and CDR2 SAAADI. This CDR3 is built from 14 residues. V shed 6 bases and J shed 1 base, with 9 bases lying between them. The CDR3 DNA follows: TGCGCCAGCAGCCTTACGAGGAACACCGGGGAGCTGTTTTTT. Protein sequence: CASSLTRNTGELFF.

This rearrangement joins TRBV9 to TRBJ1-2; D may be TRBD1 (6 bases). The CDR3 consists of 14 residues. From germline, CDR1 is SGDLS and CDR2 YYNGEE. V lost 3 bases and J 6 bases, leaving 15 bases between the germline ends. CDR3 in DNA: TGTGCCAGCAGCGCCGCAGGGGCCCGGGATGGCTACACCTTC. Protein product: CASSAAGARDGYTF.

This chain connects TRBV2 to TRBJ2-2, with D tentatively TRBD1 (6 bases). Trimming took 5 bases from V and 6 from J, leaving 7 bases between them. Germline CDR1 SNHLY, CDR2 FYNNEI. CDR3 size: 12 residues. The chain's CDR3 is CASSTGSGELFF. The CDR3 DNA sequence: TGTGCCAGCAGTACAGGGTCCGGGGAGCTGTTTTTT.

This clone was seen a few times. The chain joins TRBV10-2 to TRBJ1-1; no reliable D call. The CDR3 loop spans 14 amino acids. CDR1 is WSHSY, CDR2 SAAADI, per germline. V gave up 8 bases and J gave up 0 bases, with 13 bases separating them. The CDR3 DNA reads TGCGCCAGCGTCGATGCGAACCTGAACACTGAAGCTTTCTTT. Its translation: CASVDANLNTEAFF.

The chain employs TRBV6-5 and TRBJ2-7, with 9 positions matching TRBD1. This CDR3 region has 16 residues. Germline V gives CDR1 MNHEY, CDR2 SVGAGI. V trimming: 0 bases; J trimming: 2 bases; junction bases outside the gene matches: 5. CDR3 sequence: CASSYSVDRGTYEQYF. The CDR3 nucleotides read TGTGCCAGCAGTTACTCTGTGGACAGGGGCACCTACGAGCAGTACTTC.

The chain is built from TRBV7-9 and TRBJ2-7; 9 bases line up with TRBD1. V was pared by 5 bases and J by 2 bases, with 7 bases of the junction left unmatched. CDR3 length equals 15 residues. Germline V lookup: CDR1 SEHNR, CDR2 FQNEAQ (reference sequence). The CDR3 DNA reads TGTGCCAGCAGCCCACCGGGACAGGGTACCTACGAGCAGTACTTC. This codes for CASSPPGQGTYEQYF.

V gene TRBV7-9 combines with J gene TRBJ2-3; weak D call: TRBD2 (6 bases). CDR1 is SEHNR, CDR2 FQNEAQ, per germline (reference sequence). V was trimmed by 1 base and J by 4 bases, leaving 18 bases between them. The CDR3 covers 17 residues. CDR3 DNA: TGTGCCAGCAGCTTAGTAACCGGGGGATCTGGGGCAGATACGCAGTATTTT. Translated, it gives CASSLVTGGSGADTQYF.

The genes are TRBV6-1 and TRBJ2-7, with 9 bases identical to TRBD2. This CDR3 spans 15 amino acids. V lost 0 bases and J lost 0; bases outside the gene matches: 0. Germline V lookup: CDR1 MNHNS, CDR2 SASEGT. In DNA form, the CDR3 reads TGTGCCAGCAGTGAAGCTAGCGGGAGCTCCTACGAGCAGTACTTC. As protein: CASSEASGSSYEQYF.

V gene TRBV11-1 combines with J gene TRBJ1-4; the match to TRBD1 covers 8 bases. V lost 3 bases and J lost 7; bases outside the gene matches: 4. CDR3 length: 14 residues. CDR1 and CDR2 (germline): SGHAT, FQDESV (reference sequence). CDR3 in DNA: TGTGCCAGCAGCTTCGGGACAGGAGGTGAAAAACTGTTTTTT. This encodes CASSFGTGGEKLFF.

This clone has more than one count but fewer than ten. The chain is built from TRBV18 and TRBJ2-7, with 13 bases aligning to TRBD2. V was pared by 3 bases and J by 4 bases, with 12 bases of the junction left unmatched. The CDR3 length is 18 residues. Germline V lookup: CDR1 KGHSH, CDR2 LQKENI. The CDR3: CASSPRNGLAGVVYEQYF. In nucleotides, the CDR3 is TGTGCCAGCTCACCGAGAAACGGACTAGCGGGAGTTGTGTACGAGCAGTACTTC.

V gene TRBV28 combines with J gene TRBJ1-1; 9 bases map to TRBD1. V dropped 5 bases and J dropped 5; count of bases not matched to a gene: 6. Germline CDR1 MDHEN, CDR2 SYDVKM. This CDR3 is built from 14 residues. CDR3 protein: CASSRPGQGTEAFF. The CDR3, as DNA: TGTGCCAGCAGTCGCCCGGGACAGGGAACTGAAGCTTTCTTT.

V is TRBV6-1 and J is TRBJ2-1; 7 bases are shared with TRBD1. Germline V gives CDR1 MNHNS, CDR2 SASEGT. V dropped 4 bases and J dropped 6; count of bases not matched to a gene: 3. The CDR3 totals 13 residues. The CDR3 reads CASSGTGINEQFF. CDR3 sequence (DNA): TGTGCCAGCAGTGGGACAGGAATCAATGAGCAGTTCTTC.

The CDR3 spells CASSLLDGLTGLTYGYTF. CDR3 DNA sequence: TGTGCCAGCAGTTTACTGGATGGATTGACAGGGCTGACCTATGGCTACACCTTC. The rearrangement links TRBV28 to TRBJ1-2, with TRBD1 matching 7 bases. The V gene's germline CDR1 is MDHEN and CDR2 SYDVKM. J gave up 4 bases and V 2 bases, and 16 bases lay outside the gene matches. This CDR3 has 18 residues.

V usage is TRBV2 and J usage is TRBJ2-2; D is possibly TRBD2 (6 bases). CDR3 size: 14 residues. The germline gives CDR1 SNHLY, CDR2 FYNNEI. V lost 7 bases to trimming and J lost 3 bases, with 12 bases between them. This CDR3 is CASIKLAYTGELFF. CDR3 nucleotide sequence: TGTGCCAGCATTAAACTAGCCTACACCGGGGAGCTGTTTTTT.

The chain carries TRBV18 and TRBJ1-1, with D hard to call. The CDR3 contains 13 residues. The ends were cut back, 5 bases at V and 1 base at J, with 8 bases in the middle. CDR1 is KGHSH and CDR2 is LQKENI in the germline V gene. CDR3 nucleotides: TGTGCCAGCTCATTGGGCCAGAACACTGAAGCTTTCTTT. It encodes CASSLGQNTEAFF.